Presented here are 8 T cell receptor beta chains from one specimen sequenced in a study of cytomegalovirus exposure and HLA in healthy donors. Both 60 Vbeta primers and 13 Jbeta primers went into the PCR. TCRdb's copy holds only in-frame clones and misses some; the assay was immunoSEQ multiplex PCR. This repertoire shows some 130,000 clones, more than 70% found once; its top ten account for about 0.94%. Specimen: PBMCs. Source of these receptors: a human donor in good health.

This clone was picked up one time. The rearrangement links TRBV5-8 to TRBJ1-2, with a possible D match to TRBD1 (6 bases). The CDR3 length is 13 residues. The germline V gene encodes CDR1 SGHTS and CDR2 YDEGEE. V was trimmed by 4 bases and J by 12 bases, leaving 19 bases between them. The CDR3 nucleotides read TGTGCCAGCAGCACCTTTACAGGGTTCTTCAACACCTTC. Translating it yields CASSTFTGFFNTF.

Written as DNA, the CDR3 is TGTGCCAGCAGTTTCAGCCAGGGCTTGCACACTGAAGCTTTCTTT. Translating it yields CASSFSQGLHTEAFF. V usage is TRBV27 and J usage is TRBJ1-1; weak D call: TRBD1 (5 bases). The CDR3 sequence is 15 residues long. Between the trimmed V and J ends, which lost 3 bases and 3 bases, there was a span of 14 bases. CDR1 and CDR2 from the germline V gene are MNHEY and SMNVEV (reference sequence).

This chain joins TRBV6-1 and TRBJ1-5; 8 nucleotides align to TRBD1. Germline CDR1 and CDR2: MNHNS and SASEGT. This CDR3 is built from 18 residues. With 3 bases clipped from V and 2 bases from J, the junction kept 12 bases outside the gene matches. In DNA, the CDR3 is TGTGCCAGCAGTGAGGTGCAGGGGGCCTTAAGTGGCAATCAGCCCCAGCATTTT. Its protein is CASSEVQGALSGNQPQHF.

The CDR3 sequence: CASSDRRGTGSQETQYF. CDR3 nucleotides: TGCGCCAGCAGCGATAGGAGGGGGACAGGGAGTCAAGAGACCCAGTACTTC. This chain links TRBV5-1 with TRBJ2-5, with 9 bases fitting TRBD1. Germline values: CDR1 SGHRS, CDR2 YFSETQ. Losses at the gene ends were 4 bases for V and 2 bases for J; bases not matched to a gene: 12. The CDR3 contains 17 residues.

The rearrangement uses TRBV6-1 and TRBJ1-1; D is unclear. Per the germline V gene, CDR1 is MNHNS and CDR2 is SASEGT. This CDR3 is 16 amino acids long. Trimming cost V 3 bases and J 0 bases, with 14 bases left between them. For the CDR3, the DNA is TGTGCCAGCAGTGATGAGGGTTTACGGCTGAACACTGAAGCTTTCTTT. Translation: CASSDEGLRLNTEAFF.

The chain links TRBV7-9 to TRBJ2-3, with a weak D call TRBD1 (6 bases). The CDR3 has 14 amino acids. Per germline, CDR1 SEHNR and CDR2 FQNEAQ (reference sequence). Trimming shortened V by 4 bases and J by 0 bases, and 8 bases separated the two germline ends. The CDR3 bases are TGTGCCAGCAGCTCGACAGGTAGCACAGATACGCAGTATTTT. Protein product: CASSSTGSTDTQYF.

This clone was seen once. V is TRBV5-4 and J is TRBJ1-2; a possible D gene is TRBD1 (6 bases). V lost 10 bases and J lost 6, with 13 bases in between. This CDR3 has 11 amino acids. Per germline, CDR1 SGHNT and CDR2 YYREEE (reference sequence). CDR3 coding DNA: TGTGCCGGACGGGGGGCTGATGGCTACACCTTC. It is translated as CAGRGADGYTF.

This clone was recorded only once. The CDR3 DNA reads TGCGCCAGCAGCCAGACCGGGACAGGTGTCACTGAAGCTTTCTTT. Translation: CASSQTGTGVTEAFF. The chain is built from TRBV4-1 and TRBJ1-1; 8 bases agree with TRBD1. The V gene's germline CDR1 is MGHRA and CDR2 YSYEKL. With V trimmed by 3 bases and J by 4 bases, 7 bases remained unmatched. This CDR3 spans 15 amino acids.